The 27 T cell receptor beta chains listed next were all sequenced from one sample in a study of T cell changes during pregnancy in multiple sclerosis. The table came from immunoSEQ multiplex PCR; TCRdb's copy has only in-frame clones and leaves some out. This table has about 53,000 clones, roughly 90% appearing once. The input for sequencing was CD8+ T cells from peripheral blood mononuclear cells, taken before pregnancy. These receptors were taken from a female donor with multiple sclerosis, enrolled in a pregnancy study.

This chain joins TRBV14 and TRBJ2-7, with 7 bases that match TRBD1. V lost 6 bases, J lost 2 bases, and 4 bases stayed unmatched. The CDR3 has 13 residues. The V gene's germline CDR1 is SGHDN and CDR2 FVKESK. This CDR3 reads CASRKTGTYEQYF. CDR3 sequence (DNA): TGTGCCAGCAGAAAGACAGGGACCTACGAGCAGTACTTC.

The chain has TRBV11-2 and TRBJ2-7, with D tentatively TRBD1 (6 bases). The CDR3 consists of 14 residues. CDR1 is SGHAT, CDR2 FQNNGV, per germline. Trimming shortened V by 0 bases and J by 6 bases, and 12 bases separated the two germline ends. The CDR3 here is CASSLEYRTVEQYF. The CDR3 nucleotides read TGTGCCAGCAGCTTAGAATACAGGACAGTCGAGCAGTACTTC.

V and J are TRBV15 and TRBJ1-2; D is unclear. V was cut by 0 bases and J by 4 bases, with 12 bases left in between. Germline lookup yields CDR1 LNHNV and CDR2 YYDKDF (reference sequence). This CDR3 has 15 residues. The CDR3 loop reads CATSRDRSISYGYTF. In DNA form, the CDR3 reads TGTGCCACCAGCAGAGATCGGAGTATAAGCTATGGCTACACCTTC.

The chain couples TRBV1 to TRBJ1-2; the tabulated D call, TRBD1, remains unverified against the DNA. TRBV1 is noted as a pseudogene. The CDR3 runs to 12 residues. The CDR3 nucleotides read TGCACCAGGACTACAGGGCCCTATGGCTACACCTTC. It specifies CTRTTGPYGYTF.

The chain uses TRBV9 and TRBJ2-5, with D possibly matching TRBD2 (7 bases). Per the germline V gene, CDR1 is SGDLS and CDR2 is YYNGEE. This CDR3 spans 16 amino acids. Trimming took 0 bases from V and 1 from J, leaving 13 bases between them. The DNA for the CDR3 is TGTGCCAGCAGCGTAGGTGGGGGGGCCCTCCAAGAGACCCAGTACTTC. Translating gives CASSVGGGALQETQYF.

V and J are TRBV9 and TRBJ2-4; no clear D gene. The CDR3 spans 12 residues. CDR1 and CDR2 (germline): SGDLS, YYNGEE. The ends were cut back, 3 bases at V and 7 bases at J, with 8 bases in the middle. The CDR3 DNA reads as TGTGCCAGCAGCGATGCTATGAACATTCAGTACTTC. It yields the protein CASSDAMNIQYF.

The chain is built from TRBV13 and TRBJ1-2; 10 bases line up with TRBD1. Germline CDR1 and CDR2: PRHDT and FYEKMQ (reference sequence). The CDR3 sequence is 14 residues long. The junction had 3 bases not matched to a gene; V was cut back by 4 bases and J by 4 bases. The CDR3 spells CASSSGTGAYGYTF. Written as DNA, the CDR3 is TGTGCCAGCAGCTCCGGGACAGGGGCCTATGGCTACACCTTC.

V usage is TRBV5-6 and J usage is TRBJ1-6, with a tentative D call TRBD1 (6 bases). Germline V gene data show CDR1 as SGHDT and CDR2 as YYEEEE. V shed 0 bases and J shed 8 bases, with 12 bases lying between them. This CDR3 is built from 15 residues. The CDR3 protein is CASSLEGVIYSPLHF. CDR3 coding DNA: TGTGCCAGCAGCTTGGAGGGGGTTATCTATTCACCCCTCCACTTT.

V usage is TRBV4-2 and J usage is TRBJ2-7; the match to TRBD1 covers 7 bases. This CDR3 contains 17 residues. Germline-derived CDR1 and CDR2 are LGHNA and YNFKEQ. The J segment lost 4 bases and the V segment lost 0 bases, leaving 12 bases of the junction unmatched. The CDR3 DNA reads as TGTGCCAGCAGCCAAGAGACGATAGGGACAGCCTTTTACGAGCAGTACTTC. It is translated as CASSQETIGTAFYEQYF.

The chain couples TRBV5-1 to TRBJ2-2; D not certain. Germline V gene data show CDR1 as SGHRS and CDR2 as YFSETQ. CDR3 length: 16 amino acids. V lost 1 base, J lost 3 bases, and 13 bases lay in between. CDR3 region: CASSLKGSGYTGELFF. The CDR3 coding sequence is TGCGCCAGCAGCTTGAAAGGCTCAGGATACACCGGGGAGCTGTTTTTT.

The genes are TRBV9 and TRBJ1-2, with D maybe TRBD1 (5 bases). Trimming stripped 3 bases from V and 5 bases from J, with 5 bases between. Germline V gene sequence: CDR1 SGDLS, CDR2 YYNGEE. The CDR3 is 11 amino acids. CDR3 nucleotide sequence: TGTGCCAGCAGCGCAGGGTATGGCTACACCTTC. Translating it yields CASSAGYGYTF.

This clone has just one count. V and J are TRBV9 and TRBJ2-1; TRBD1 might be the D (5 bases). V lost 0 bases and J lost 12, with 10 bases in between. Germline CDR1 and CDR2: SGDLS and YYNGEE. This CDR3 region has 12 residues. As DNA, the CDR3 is TGTGCCAGCAGCGTAGGGGTGCAGGGGCAGTTCTTC. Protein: CASSVGVQGQFF.

The CDR3 DNA sequence: TGTGCCAGCAGCCCTGCAGGACTAGCGGGGGGGCCATGGACCGGGGAGCTGTTTTTT. The encoded protein is CASSPAGLAGGPWTGELFF. V usage is TRBV4-2 and J usage is TRBJ2-2, with 15 bases matching TRBD2. This CDR3 is 19 amino acids long. CDR1 is LGHNA, CDR2 YNFKEQ, per germline. The junction had 11 bases not matched to a gene; V was cut back by 4 bases and J by 5 bases.

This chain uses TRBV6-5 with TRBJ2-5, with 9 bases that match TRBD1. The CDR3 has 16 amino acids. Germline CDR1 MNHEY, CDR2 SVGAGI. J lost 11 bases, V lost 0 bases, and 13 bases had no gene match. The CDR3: CASSYSFGTGSREQYF. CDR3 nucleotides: TGTGCCAGCAGTTACTCTTTCGGGACAGGGTCCAGGGAGCAGTACTTC.

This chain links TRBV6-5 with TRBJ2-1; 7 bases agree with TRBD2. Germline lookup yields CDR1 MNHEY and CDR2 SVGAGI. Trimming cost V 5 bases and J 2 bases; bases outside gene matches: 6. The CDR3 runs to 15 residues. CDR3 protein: CASSVGLVPYNEQFF. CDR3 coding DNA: TGTGCCAGCAGTGTCGGACTAGTTCCCTACAATGAGCAGTTCTTC.

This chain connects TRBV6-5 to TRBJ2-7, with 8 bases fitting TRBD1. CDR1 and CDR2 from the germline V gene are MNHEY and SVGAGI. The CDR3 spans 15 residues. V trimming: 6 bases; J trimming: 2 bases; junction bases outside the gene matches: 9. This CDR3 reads CASSPRTGLTYEQYF. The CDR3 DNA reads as TGTGCCAGCAGCCCTAGGACAGGGTTAACCTACGAGCAGTACTTC.

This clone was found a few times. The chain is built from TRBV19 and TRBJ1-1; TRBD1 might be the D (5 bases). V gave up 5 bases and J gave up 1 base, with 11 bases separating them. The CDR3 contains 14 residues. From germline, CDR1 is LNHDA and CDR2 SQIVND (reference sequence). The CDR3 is CASSGPDRNTEAFF. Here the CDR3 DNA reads TGTGCCAGTAGTGGCCCAGACAGGAACACTGAAGCTTTCTTT.

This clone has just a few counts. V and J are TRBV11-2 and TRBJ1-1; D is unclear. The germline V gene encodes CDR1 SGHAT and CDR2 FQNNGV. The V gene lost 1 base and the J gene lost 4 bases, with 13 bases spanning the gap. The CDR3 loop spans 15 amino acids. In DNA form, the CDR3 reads TGTGCCAGCAGCTTAGCTTCGGGTATACTCACTGAAGCTTTCTTT. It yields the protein CASSLASGILTEAFF.

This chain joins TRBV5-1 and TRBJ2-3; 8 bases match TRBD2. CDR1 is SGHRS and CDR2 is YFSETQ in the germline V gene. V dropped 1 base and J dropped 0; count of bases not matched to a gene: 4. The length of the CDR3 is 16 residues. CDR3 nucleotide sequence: TGCGCCAGCAGCTTGAACTTAGCGGGGAGCACAGATACGCAGTATTTT. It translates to CASSLNLAGSTDTQYF.

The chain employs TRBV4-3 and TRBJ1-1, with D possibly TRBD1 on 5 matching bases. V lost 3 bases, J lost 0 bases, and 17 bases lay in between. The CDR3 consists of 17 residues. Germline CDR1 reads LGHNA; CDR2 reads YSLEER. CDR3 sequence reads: CASSQADRRTLNTEAFF. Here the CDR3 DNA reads TGCGCCAGCAGCCAGGCCGACAGACGGACGTTGAACACTGAAGCTTTCTTT.

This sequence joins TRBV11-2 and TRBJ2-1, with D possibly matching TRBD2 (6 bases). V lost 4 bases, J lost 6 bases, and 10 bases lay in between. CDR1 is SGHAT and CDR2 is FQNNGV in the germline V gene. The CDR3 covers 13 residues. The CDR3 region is CASSSGGANEQFF. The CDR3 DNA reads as TGTGCCAGCAGCTCAGGCGGGGCCAATGAGCAGTTCTTC.

CDR3 sequence (DNA): TGTGCCAGCAGCCATGCTGGGCCGGGGGTTAGCTCCTATAATTCACCCCTCCACTTT. It is translated as CASSHAGPGVSSYNSPLHF. The chain joins TRBV5-4 to TRBJ1-6, with D possibly TRBD1 on 5 matching bases. The CDR3 is 19 amino acids. Germline V gene lookup returns CDR1 SGHNT and CDR2 YYREEE (reference sequence). Trimming took 4 bases from V and 0 from J, leaving 20 bases between them.

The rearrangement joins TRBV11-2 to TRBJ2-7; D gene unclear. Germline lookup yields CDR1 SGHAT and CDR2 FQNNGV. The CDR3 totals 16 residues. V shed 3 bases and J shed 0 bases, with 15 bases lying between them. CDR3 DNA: TGTGCCAGCAGCTTTATAGACTTCGACCGCTCCTACGAGCAGTACTTC. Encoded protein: CASSFIDFDRSYEQYF.

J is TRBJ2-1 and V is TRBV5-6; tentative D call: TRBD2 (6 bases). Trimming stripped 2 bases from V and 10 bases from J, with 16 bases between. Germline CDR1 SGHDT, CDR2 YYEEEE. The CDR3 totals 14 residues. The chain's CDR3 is CASSFGGKGGEQFF. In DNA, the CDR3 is TGTGCCAGCAGCTTCGGCGGGAAGGGCGGCGAGCAGTTCTTC.

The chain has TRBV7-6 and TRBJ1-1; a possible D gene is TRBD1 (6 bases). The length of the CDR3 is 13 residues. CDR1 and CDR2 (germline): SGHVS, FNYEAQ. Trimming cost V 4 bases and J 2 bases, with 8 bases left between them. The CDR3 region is CASSSGANTEAFF. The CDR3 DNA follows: TGTGCCAGCAGCTCAGGGGCCAACACTGAAGCTTTCTTT.

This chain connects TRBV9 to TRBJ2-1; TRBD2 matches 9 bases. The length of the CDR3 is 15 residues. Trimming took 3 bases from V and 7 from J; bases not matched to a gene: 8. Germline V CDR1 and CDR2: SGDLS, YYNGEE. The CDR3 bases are TGTGCCAGCAGCGGGGCGGGGGGGATGTGGAATGAGCAGTTCTTC. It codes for CASSGAGGMWNEQFF.

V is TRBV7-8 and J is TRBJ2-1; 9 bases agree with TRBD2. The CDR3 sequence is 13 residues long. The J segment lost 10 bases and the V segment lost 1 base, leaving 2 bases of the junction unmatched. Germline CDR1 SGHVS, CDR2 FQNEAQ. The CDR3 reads CASSLGGGEEQFF. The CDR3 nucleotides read TGTGCCAGCAGCTTAGGCGGGGGGGAAGAGCAGTTCTTC. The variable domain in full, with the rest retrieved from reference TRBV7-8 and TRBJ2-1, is GAGVSQSPRYKVAKRGQDVALRCDPISGHVSLFWYQQALGQGPEFLTYFQNEAQLDKSGLPSDRFFAERPEGSVSTLKIQRTQQEDSAVYLCASSLGGGEEQFFGPGTRLTVL.